The 24 T cell receptor beta chains in this list originate from one sample, sequenced in a study of blood T cell repertoires in COVID-19. Here immunoSEQ multiplex PCR was the method, and the copy in TCRdb shows in-frame clones only, minus some. The sample has about 250,000 clones; roughly 85% are singletons. The sample taken for sequencing was PBMCs or T cells enriched from blood (not recorded which). Receptor source: a man aged 35 to 55 who had been exposed to COVID-19.

The rearrangement joins TRBV5-1 to TRBJ1-5; 8 bases align to TRBD1. The trim removed 2 bases at V and 5 bases at J, leaving 6 bases unmatched. The CDR3 is made up of 15 amino acids. Germline V CDR1 and CDR2: SGHRS, YFSETQ. Here the CDR3 reads CASSFGTGTHQPQHF. In nucleotides, the CDR3 is TGCGCCAGCAGCTTCGGGACAGGAACGCATCAGCCCCAGCATTTT.

The chain links TRBV29-1 to TRBJ1-5; D is perhaps TRBD1 (5 bases). The CDR3 totals 13 residues. Germline values: CDR1 SQVTM, CDR2 ANQGSEA. With 4 bases removed from V and 5 bases from J, the gap between germline ends came to 12 bases. The CDR3 loop reads CSVVWGGDQPQHF. The CDR3 DNA is TGCAGCGTTGTTTGGGGGGGAGATCAGCCCCAGCATTTT.

This chain uses TRBV2 with TRBJ2-6; tentatively, D is TRBD1 (5 bases). Per the germline V gene, CDR1 is SNHLY and CDR2 is FYNNEI. The CDR3 has 17 amino acids. With 7 bases removed from V and 4 bases from J, the gap between germline ends came to 20 bases. CDR3 nucleotides: TGTGCCAGCATTGGGTCAGGGCTAGTTTACGGGGCCAACGTCCTGACTTTC. It yields the protein CASIGSGLVYGANVLTF.

The sample holds one count of this clone. V and J are TRBV5-1 and TRBJ2-1; 14 bases fit TRBD2. This CDR3 spans 15 amino acids. Trimming removed 5 bases from V and 8 bases from J; junction bases left unmatched: 6. The germline V gene encodes CDR1 SGHRS and CDR2 YFSETQ. The CDR3 region has the DNA TGCGCCAGCAGTTCCGGGACTAGCGGGAGATATGAGCAGTTCTTC. Translated: CASSSGTSGRYEQFF.

This clone was observed once. The chain has TRBV29-1 and TRBJ2-1, with TRBD2 matching 15 bases. V shed 6 bases and J 9 bases; nucleotides not matched to a gene: 9. CDR1 is SQVTM and CDR2 is ANQGSEA in the germline V gene. The CDR3 covers 15 residues. As DNA, the CDR3 is TGCAGCGTCGCCCCCGGGACTAGCGGGAGGACTGAGCAGTTCTTC. Its protein product is CSVAPGTSGRTEQFF.

The chain uses TRBV29-1 and TRBJ2-7; D is ambiguous. CDR3 size: 14 residues. Germline CDR1 is SQVTM and CDR2 is ANQGSEA. The V gene lost 7 bases and the J gene lost 4 bases, with 20 bases spanning the gap. The CDR3 sequence is CSALGSGFGYEQYF. CDR3 DNA sequence: TGCAGCGCCCTTGGTTCAGGCTTTGGTTACGAGCAGTACTTC.

The chain carries TRBV11-3 and TRBJ2-2, with D possibly TRBD1 on 6 matching bases. The ends were cut back, 0 bases at V and 0 bases at J, with 11 bases in the middle. Germline values: CDR1 SGHNT, CDR2 YENEEA. The CDR3 spans 17 residues. Here the CDR3 DNA reads TGTGCCAGCAGCTTAGATAGAACAGGGCCGAACACCGGGGAGCTGTTTTTT. Translation: CASSLDRTGPNTGELFF.

The rearrangement uses TRBV27 and TRBJ1-5; 7 positions match TRBD1. J gave up 5 bases and V 3 bases, and 7 bases lay outside the gene matches. This CDR3 region has 15 residues. Per germline, CDR1 MNHEY and CDR2 SMNVEV (reference sequence). The CDR3 DNA is TGTGCCAGCAGTTTGATGGGGACAGCGGATCAGCCCCAGCATTTT. Encoded protein: CASSLMGTADQPQHF.

J is TRBJ1-5 and V is TRBV11-1; D remains ambiguous. Germline V gene sequence: CDR1 SGHAT, CDR2 FQDESV (reference sequence). V was clipped by 5 bases and J by 4 bases, with 12 bases between them. CDR3 length: 14 residues. The CDR3 reads CASSVTGGNQPQHF. CDR3 coding DNA: TGTGCCAGCAGCGTCACCGGAGGGAATCAGCCCCAGCATTTT.

The CDR3 here is CASSPTTGGENYGYTF. DNA for the CDR3: TGTGCCAGCTCACCTACCACAGGGGGCGAGAACTATGGCTACACCTTC. The chain carries TRBV18 and TRBJ1-2; 9 nucleotides line up with TRBD1. Per germline, CDR1 KGHSH and CDR2 LQKENI. This CDR3 is built from 16 residues. V gave up 3 bases and J gave up 2 bases; unmatched junction bases: 7.

The rearrangement uses TRBV3-1 (or the pseudogene TRBV3-2) and TRBJ2-7, with a tentative D call TRBD1 (6 bases). The germline V gene has CDR1 LGHDT and CDR2 YNNKEL (reference sequence). This CDR3 is 13 amino acids long. V was shortened by 0 bases and J by 11 bases, with 14 bases between the two germline ends. Written as DNA, the CDR3 is TGTGCCAGCAGCCAAGAAGGCAGGGGCAATAAGTACTTC. Amino acids: CASSQEGRGNKYF.

The chain combines TRBV11-2 with TRBJ2-6; the D gene is possibly TRBD2 (5 bases). CDR3 size: 14 residues. The V gene's germline CDR1 is SGHAT and CDR2 FQNNGV. V lost 5 bases and J 3 bases, leaving 8 bases between the germline ends. The CDR3 DNA reads as TGTGCCAGCAGCCGGGATTATGGGGCCAACGTCCTGACTTTC. It yields the protein CASSRDYGANVLTF.

Note on this clone: The same CDR3 arises from other DNA sequences in this sample as well. The CDR3 DNA sequence: TGTGCCAGCAGCCTCGGGTCGAACACTGAAGCTTTCTTT. This gives the protein CASSLGSNTEAFF. The rearrangement links TRBV7-9 to TRBJ1-1; no firm D call. Germline CDR1 is SEHNR and CDR2 is FQNEAQ (reference sequence). V was pared by 5 bases and J by 1 base, with 8 bases between. The CDR3 length is 13 residues.

This clone came up once. The chain recombines TRBV5-4 with TRBJ2-7; 12 bases align to TRBD2. From germline, CDR1 is SGHNT and CDR2 YYREEE (reference sequence). The CDR3 extends over 15 amino acids. Trimming at V came to 4 bases and at J to 4 bases, leaving 6 bases not matched to a gene. This CDR3 reads CASSGGLAGSYEQYF. CDR3 DNA: TGTGCCAGCAGCGGGGGACTAGCGGGCTCATACGAGCAGTACTTC.

This clone turned up a few times. The chain combines TRBV4-1 with TRBJ2-2; D is ambiguous. Looked up from germline, CDR1 is MGHRA and CDR2 is YSYEKL. This CDR3 comprises 15 residues. Trimming removed 2 bases from V and 6 bases from J, with 13 bases in between. CDR3 sequence reads: CASSQLASGPGELFF. The CDR3, as DNA: TGCGCCAGCAGCCAACTTGCCTCGGGTCCCGGGGAGCTGTTTTTT.

The chain has TRBV5-1 and TRBJ1-6; perhaps TRBD1 as D (5 bases). This CDR3 contains 15 residues. V lost 4 bases and J 7 bases, leaving 15 bases between the germline ends. Germline CDR1 SGHRS, CDR2 YFSETQ. CDR3 coding DNA: TGCGCCAGCAGCATGGCCAGGGAAGGAAATTCACCCCTCCACTTT. Translation: CASSMAREGNSPLHF.

The rearrangement joins TRBV4-1 to TRBJ2-7; possibly TRBD2 for D (6 bases). This CDR3 spans 16 amino acids. In germline, CDR1 is MGHRA, CDR2 YSYEKL. V was shortened by 0 bases and J by 2 bases, with 14 bases between the two germline ends. CDR3 nucleotide sequence: TGCGCCAGCAGCCAAGAAGGCGGGGCACCGACCTACGAGCAGTACTTC. Amino acid sequence: CASSQEGGAPTYEQYF.

This chain joins TRBV7-9 and TRBJ1-1, with 8 nucleotides matching TRBD1. The germline CDR1 and CDR2 sequences are SEHNR and FQNEAQ (reference sequence). The CDR3 length is 15 residues. The junction had 9 bases not matched to a gene; V was cut back by 5 bases and J by 4 bases. CDR3 sequence (DNA): TGTGCCAGCAGCCCCCCCGGACAGGGAGTCACTGAAGCTTTCTTT. Translated, it gives CASSPPGQGVTEAFF.

The V gene is TRBV11-2, the J gene TRBJ2-7; no firm D call. CDR3 size: 14 residues. CDR1 is SGHAT and CDR2 is FQNNGV in the germline V gene. Trimming stripped 5 bases from V and 4 bases from J, with 15 bases between. In DNA, the CDR3 is TGTGCCAGCAGCCAAGGCCCGGGTCCGTACGAGCAGTACTTC. This sequence encodes CASSQGPGPYEQYF. The full variable domain, its missing parts supplied by reference TRBV11-2 and TRBJ2-7, is EAGVAQSPRYKIIEKRQSVAFWCNPISGHATLYWYQQILGQGPKLLIQFQNNGVVDDSQLPKDRFSAERLKGVDSTLKIQPAKLEDSAVYLCASSQGPGPYEQYFGPGTRLTVT.

This chain uses TRBV19 with TRBJ2-1, with 12 bases fitting TRBD2. Germline loops: CDR1 LNHDA, CDR2 SQIVND (reference sequence). Trimming took 4 bases from V and 7 from J; bases not matched to a gene: 8. The CDR3 is 16 residues long. CDR3 coding DNA: TGTGCCAGTAGTAGCTCACTAGCGGGAGGACGGAATGAGCAGTTCTTC. Amino acid sequence: CASSSSLAGGRNEQFF.

This chain links TRBV19 with TRBJ2-7; D possibly corresponds to TRBD1 (5 bases). The CDR3 has 13 residues. The V gene lost 3 bases and the J gene lost 2 bases, with 8 bases spanning the gap. Germline V gives CDR1 LNHDA, CDR2 SQIVND (reference sequence). The CDR3 DNA reads TGTGCCAGTAGTATGGCGACAGCCTACGAGCAGTACTTC. It codes for CASSMATAYEQYF. The full variable domain, completed using reference TRBV19 and TRBJ2-7, is DGGITQSPKYLFRKEGQNVTLSCEQNLNHDAMYWYRQDPGQGLRLIYYSQIVNDFQKGDIAEGYSVSREKKESFPLTVTSAQKNPTAFYLCASSMATAYEQYFGPGTRLTVT.

The chain recombines TRBV12-5 with TRBJ2-3; TRBD2 matches at 10 bases. The CDR3 loop spans 16 amino acids. Germline CDR1 reads LGHNT; CDR2 reads FRNRAP. The J segment lost 4 bases and the V segment lost 2 bases, leaving 6 bases of the junction unmatched. CDR3 coding DNA: TGTGCTAGTGGTTTGTACGGGACTAGCGCCCCAGATACGCAGTATTTT. Encoded protein: CASGLYGTSAPDTQYF.

This clone was picked up a small number of times. V usage is TRBV2 and J usage is TRBJ1-5; perhaps TRBD1 as D (6 bases). There are 15 residues in the CDR3. V was trimmed by 5 bases and J by 1 base, leaving 12 bases between them. The germline gives CDR1 SNHLY, CDR2 FYNNEI. CDR3 protein: CASSLDRRSNQPQHF. DNA of the CDR3: TGTGCCAGCAGTCTAGACAGGCGCAGCAATCAGCCCCAGCATTTT.

This clone was seen at least ten times. J is TRBJ1-4 and V is TRBV6-5, with 9 nucleotides matching TRBD1. Trimming cost V 7 bases and J 8 bases; bases outside gene matches: 8. The CDR3 totals 14 residues. The germline CDR1 and CDR2 sequences are MNHEY and SVGAGI. For the CDR3, the DNA is TGTGCCAGCAAGACGGGACAGGGATTCGAAAAACTGTTTTTT. Amino acid sequence: CASKTGQGFEKLFF.